This T cell receptor beta chain emerged from a study of patients and donors after allogeneic stem cell transplantation. A few counts support this clonotype. The germline V gene encodes CDR1 SGHRS and CDR2 YFSETQ. This CDR3 has 13 amino acids. Trimming cost V 0 bases and J 6 bases, with 6 bases left between them. TCRdb reprocessed the RT-PCR reads with MiXCR, giving one entry per CDR3 protein. Among roughly 230,000 distinct CDR3 sequences listed, 14% were seen once. Sequencing was performed on blood, either unsorted or a sorted T cell fraction (not recorded which). The chain has TRBV5-1 and TRBJ1-4; unclear D gene. The receptor was derived from a human donor who was either an allogeneic HSCT recipient or a stem cell or donor lymphocyte infusion donor (not recorded which). It is not recorded whose cells these are; they may come from a transplant donor. CDR3 DNA: TGCGCCAGCAGCTTGGCTTGGGATGAAAAACTGTTTTTT. Its protein product is CASSLAWDEKLFF.